The T cell receptor (beta chain) under discussion was sequenced for a study of early T cells in non-severe SARS-CoV-2 infection. For the study at large: The chains were unpaired, and the sequenced material was bulk RNA from unsorted whole blood.

V lost 2 bases to trimming and J lost 7 bases; unmatched junction nucleotides: 4. The CDR3 runs to 13 residues. Germline loops: CDR1 SGHRS, CDR2 YFSETQ. Researchers tagged individual cDNA molecules with unique molecular identifiers. MiXCR was run by TCRdb on the 5' RACE reads, yielding one entry per CDR3 protein. The sample carries fewer than 110,000 distinct CDR3 sequences, around 10% recorded once. Concerning this clonotype: The antigen remains undetermined.

Overall study findings and caveats: Missing private and CD4 specificities, VDJdb matching favored anti-spike CD8 responses.

This TCR was sampled from an adult who was a healthcare worker with PCR-confirmed SARS-CoV-2 infection or an uninfected control (not recorded which). The chain has TRBV5-1 and TRBJ1-1; 8 nucleotides match TRBD1. Material: whole blood. CDR3 DNA sequence: TGCGCCAGCAGCTTCGGACAGGGAAATGAAGCTTTCTTT. Amino acid sequence: CASSFGQGNEAFF.